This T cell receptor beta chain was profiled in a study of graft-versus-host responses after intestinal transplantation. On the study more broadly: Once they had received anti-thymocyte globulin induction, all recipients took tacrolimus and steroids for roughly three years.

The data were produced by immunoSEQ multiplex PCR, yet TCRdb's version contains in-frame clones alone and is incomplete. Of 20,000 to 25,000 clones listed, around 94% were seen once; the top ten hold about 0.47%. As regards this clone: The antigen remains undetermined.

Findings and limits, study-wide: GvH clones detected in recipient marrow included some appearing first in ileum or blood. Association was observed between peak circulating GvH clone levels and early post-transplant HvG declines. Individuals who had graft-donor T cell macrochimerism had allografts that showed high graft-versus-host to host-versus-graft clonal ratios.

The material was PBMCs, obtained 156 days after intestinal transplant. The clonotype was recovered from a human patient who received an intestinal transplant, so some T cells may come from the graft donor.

Here the CDR3 reads CASRTQGDEQFF. Here the CDR3 DNA reads TGTGCCAGTAGGACCCAGGGTGATGAGCAGTTCTTC. This chain joins TRBV19 and TRBJ2-1; D is possibly TRBD1 (5 bases). The CDR3 runs to 12 residues. Trimming stripped 6 bases from V and 8 bases from J, with 11 bases between. Germline V lookup: CDR1 LNHDA, CDR2 SQIVND (reference sequence).